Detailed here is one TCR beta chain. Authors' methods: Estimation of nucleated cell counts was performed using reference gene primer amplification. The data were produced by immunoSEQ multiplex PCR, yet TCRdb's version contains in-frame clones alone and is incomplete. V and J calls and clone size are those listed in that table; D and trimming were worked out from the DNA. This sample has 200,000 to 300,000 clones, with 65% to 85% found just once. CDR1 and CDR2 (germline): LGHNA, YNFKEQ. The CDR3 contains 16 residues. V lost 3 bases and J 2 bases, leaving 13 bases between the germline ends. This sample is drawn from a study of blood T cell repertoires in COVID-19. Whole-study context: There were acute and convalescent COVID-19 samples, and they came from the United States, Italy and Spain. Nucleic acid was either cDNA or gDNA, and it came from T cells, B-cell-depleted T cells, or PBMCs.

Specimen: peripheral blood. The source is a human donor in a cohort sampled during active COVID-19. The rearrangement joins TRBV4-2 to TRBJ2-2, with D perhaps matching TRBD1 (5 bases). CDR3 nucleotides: TGTGCCAGCAGCCATTCGCCGACAGAAAACACCGGGGAGCTGTTTTTT. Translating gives CASSHSPTENTGELFF.